This T cell receptor (beta chain) appears in the sequencing data of a study of T cell repertoires in cytomegalovirus infection. TCRdb used MiXCR to reprocess the reads, holding one entry per CDR3 protein. The sample records more than 150,000 distinct CDR3 sequences, roughly 27% being singletons. CDR1 is SGHTA and CDR2 is FQGNSA in the germline V gene. Trimming took 0 bases from V and 5 from J, leaving 3 bases between them. The CDR3 runs to 12 residues. This clonotype was seen at least ten times. This sequence joins TRBV7-2 and TRBJ2-3; unclear D gene. Material for sequencing was PBMCs. The clonotype was recovered from a human donor in good health (CMV status not recorded). Some clones in this sample may be carry-over from other donors' samples. The CDR3 coding sequence is TGTGCCAGCAGCTTAGCGGAAGATACGCAGTATTTT. This encodes CASSLAEDTQYF.